This T cell receptor (beta chain) derives from a study of identifying expanded T cells in peripheral blood. During the collection period, no donor immune events like infections were recorded. Here immunoSEQ multiplex PCR was the method, and the copy in TCRdb shows in-frame clones only, minus some. The table shows fewer than 130,000 clones, with 75% to 90% occurring only once. Concerning this clone itself: Its antigen is undetermined.

This CDR3 contains 19 residues. V lost 3 bases and J 0 bases, leaving 20 bases between the germline ends. Germline V gene lookup returns CDR1 SEHNR and CDR2 FQNEAQ (reference sequence). Findings and limits, study-wide: Variance in clone template counts between roughly two-week samples significantly increased with total template count across all healthy donors. Approximately 1.2 clones differed between technical replicates, versus roughly 16 and 20 over time.

The source material was blood. The chain combines TRBV7-9 with TRBJ2-2, with D tentatively TRBD1 (6 bases). The sequence came from a person between 18 and 70 years old in good health. CDR3 amino acids: CASSFLNREPPSNTGELFF. The CDR3 coding sequence is TGTGCCAGCAGCTTTTTGAACAGGGAACCACCATCGAACACCGGGGAGCTGTTTTTT.